The rows below give T cell receptor beta chains drawn from one sample of a study of beta chain features in type 1 diabetes. Assay: immunoSEQ multiplex PCR; the TCRdb copy retains only in-frame clones and omits some. Of roughly 14,000 clones listed, 55% to 70% were seen once; the top ten hold about 0.57%. Sequences were obtained from stem cell memory CD4+ T cells from blood. The receptors here all came from a woman between 18 and 29 years old with type 1 diabetes. Each CDR3 is given with its conserved first and last residue. The order of the fields is CDR3 length, clone size, J gene, V gene, D gene, CDR3 DNA, CDR3 protein. D genes are given only for firm matches. Expanded clones get a size class; other rows say once, few or many, or leave the size out.

cdr3_length: 16
clone_size: -
j_call: TRBJ1-1
v_call: TRBV7-2
d_call: -
cdr3_nt: TGTGCCAGCAGCTTGCTCGCGGGGGCCGGGGTCACTGAAGCTTTCTTT
cdr3_aa: CASSLLAGAGVTEAFF

cdr3_length: 12
clone_size: -
j_call: TRBJ2-7
v_call: TRBV29-1
d_call: -
cdr3_nt: TGCAGCGTTGCGCAGGGGACGGGGGAGCAGTACTTC
cdr3_aa: CSVAQGTGEQYF

cdr3_length: 14
clone_size: -
j_call: TRBJ2-7
v_call: TRBV7-2
d_call: -
cdr3_nt: TGTGCCAGCAGCTCCGGACAAACTAAGTACGAGCAGTACTTC
cdr3_aa: CASSSGQTKYEQYF

cdr3_length: 18
clone_size: -
j_call: TRBJ2-1
v_call: TRBV7-9
d_call: -
cdr3_nt: TGTGCCAGCAGCCGAAGAGGGCCCGCGTCCCCCTCCTACAATGAGCAGTTCTTC
cdr3_aa: CASSRRGPASPSYNEQFF

cdr3_length: 15
clone_size: -
j_call: TRBJ1-2
v_call: TRBV7-8
d_call: -
cdr3_nt: TGTGCCAGCAGCTTACCGGCCACAGGGTACGAATTCCACACCTTC
cdr3_aa: CASSLPATGYEFHTF

cdr3_length: 14
clone_size: -
j_call: TRBJ1-6
v_call: TRBV11-2
d_call: TRBD1
cdr3_nt: TGTGCCAGCAGGGGGACAGGGGGGAATTCACCCCTCCACTTT
cdr3_aa: CASRGTGGNSPLHF

cdr3_length: 12
clone_size: few
j_call: TRBJ2-7
v_call: TRBV7-2
d_call: -
cdr3_nt: TGTGCCAGCAGCCCTACGAGGAACGAGCAGTACTTC
cdr3_aa: CASSPTRNEQYF

cdr3_length: 19
clone_size: -
j_call: TRBJ1-6
v_call: TRBV10-3
d_call: TRBD1
cdr3_nt: TGTGCCATCAGTGAGTCGGAATCCCGAGGACAGGGGGCGGGCTCACCCCTCCACTTT
cdr3_aa: CAISESESRGQGAGSPLHF

cdr3_length: 14
clone_size: -
j_call: TRBJ2-5
v_call: TRBV5-6
d_call: TRBD2
cdr3_nt: TGTGCCAGCAGCCAACGACTAGCGGGGGCCCCAAAGTACTTC
cdr3_aa: CASSQRLAGAPKYF

cdr3_length: 16
clone_size: -
j_call: TRBJ1-3
v_call: TRBV9
d_call: TRBD1
cdr3_nt: TGTGCCAGCAGCGTAGGTGGGACAGGGTCTGGAAACACCATATATTTT
cdr3_aa: CASSVGGTGSGNTIYF

cdr3_length: 13
clone_size: -
j_call: TRBJ2-7
v_call: TRBV7-2
d_call: -
cdr3_nt: TGTGCCAGCAGCTTACCTTCACCGGACGAGCAGTACTTC
cdr3_aa: CASSLPSPDEQYF

cdr3_length: 11
clone_size: -
j_call: TRBJ2-1
v_call: TRBV30
d_call: -
cdr3_nt: TGTGCCTCTACCCTAGGGGCTGAGCAGTTCTTC
cdr3_aa: CASTLGAEQFF

cdr3_length: 18
clone_size: -
j_call: TRBJ2-1
v_call: TRBV5-1
d_call: -
cdr3_nt: TGCGCCAGCAGCCGACTGCCGGGCGGGGACCCCTCCTACAATGAGCAGTTCTTC
cdr3_aa: CASSRLPGGDPSYNEQFF

cdr3_length: 16
clone_size: -
j_call: TRBJ2-2
v_call: TRBV6-6
d_call: TRBD2
cdr3_nt: TGTGCCAGCAGTATCCCTAGCGGGAGGGCCGCCGGGGAGCTGTTTTTT
cdr3_aa: CASSIPSGRAAGELFF

cdr3_length: 15
clone_size: -
j_call: TRBJ2-1
v_call: TRBV28
d_call: TRBD2
cdr3_nt: TGTGCCAGCAGTTCGGCGGGAGGGTTGGGTAATGAGCAGTTCTTC
cdr3_aa: CASSSAGGLGNEQFF

cdr3_length: 14
clone_size: -
j_call: TRBJ2-7
v_call: TRBV5-1
d_call: TRBD2
cdr3_nt: TGCGCCAGCAGCCCAGGCAGCGGGGTGTACGAGCAGTACTTC
cdr3_aa: CASSPGSGVYEQYF

cdr3_length: 15
clone_size: few
j_call: TRBJ2-7
v_call: TRBV4-3
d_call: -
cdr3_nt: TGCGCCAGCAGCCAAGAGACAACTCTGAAGATGGAGCAGTACTTC
cdr3_aa: CASSQETTLKMEQYF

cdr3_length: 13
clone_size: -
j_call: TRBJ2-7
v_call: TRBV28
d_call: -
cdr3_nt: TGTGCCAGCGGCGGGACTCCCACCTACGAGCAGTACTTC
cdr3_aa: CASGGTPTYEQYF

cdr3_length: 15
clone_size: once
j_call: TRBJ1-2
v_call: TRBV5-4
d_call: -
cdr3_nt: TGTGCCAGCAGCGATACTAGCGAGCCGAACTATGGCTACACCTTC
cdr3_aa: CASSDTSEPNYGYTF

cdr3_length: 14
clone_size: -
j_call: TRBJ1-4
v_call: TRBV2
d_call: TRBD1
cdr3_nt: TGTGCCAGCAGTGGCCGACAGGGGAATGAAAAACTTTTTTTT
cdr3_aa: CASSGRQGNEKLFF

cdr3_length: 13
clone_size: -
j_call: TRBJ2-7
v_call: TRBV5-1
d_call: TRBD1
cdr3_nt: TGCGCCAGCAGAGAAACAGGGGAGCACGAGCAGTACTTC
cdr3_aa: CASRETGEHEQYF

cdr3_length: 13
clone_size: few
j_call: TRBJ1-5
v_call: TRBV7-9
d_call: -
cdr3_nt: TGTGCCAGCACCCTCTTCCAGGGTCAGCCCCAGCATTTT
cdr3_aa: CASTLFQGQPQHF

cdr3_length: 16
clone_size: -
j_call: TRBJ2-7
v_call: TRBV5-1
d_call: TRBD2
cdr3_nt: TGCGCCAGCAGCTTGGTACTAAGCGGGAGTAACTCCGAGCAGTACTTC
cdr3_aa: CASSLVLSGSNSEQYF

cdr3_length: 13
clone_size: -
j_call: TRBJ1-1
v_call: TRBV6-1
d_call: TRBD1
cdr3_nt: TGTGCCAGCACAGAGGCCCAGGGGGCGAAAGCTTTCTTT
cdr3_aa: CASTEAQGAKAFF

cdr3_length: 14
clone_size: -
j_call: TRBJ1-2
v_call: TRBV15
d_call: TRBD1
cdr3_nt: TGTGCCACCAGGCCGGGACAGGGTCCCTATGGCTACACCTTC
cdr3_aa: CATRPGQGPYGYTF

cdr3_length: 16
clone_size: -
j_call: TRBJ2-7
v_call: TRBV28
d_call: -
cdr3_nt: TGTGCCAGCAGCCGCCCTTCAACAGGGTTCTTCCACGAGCAGTACTTC
cdr3_aa: CASSRPSTGFFHEQYF

cdr3_length: 14
clone_size: -
j_call: TRBJ2-7
v_call: TRBV7-9
d_call: -
cdr3_nt: TGTGCCAGCAGCTTAGGCGAGGCAACCTACGAGCAGTACTTC
cdr3_aa: CASSLGEATYEQYF

cdr3_length: 14
clone_size: -
j_call: TRBJ2-5
v_call: TRBV11-1
d_call: -
cdr3_nt: TGTGCCAGCCGGAGGTCGGGCGCCCAAGAGACCCAGTACTTC
cdr3_aa: CASRRSGAQETQYF

cdr3_length: 15
clone_size: -
j_call: TRBJ2-1
v_call: TRBV5-1
d_call: -
cdr3_nt: TGCGCCAGCAGCCCAGGGGCCCGAGGGGTAGATGAGCAGTTCTTC
cdr3_aa: CASSPGARGVDEQFF

cdr3_length: 15
clone_size: -
j_call: TRBJ2-7
v_call: TRBV7-9
d_call: -
cdr3_nt: TGTGCCAGCAGCTTAGCCGGATACAGGGACTACGAGCAGTACTTC
cdr3_aa: CASSLAGYRDYEQYF

cdr3_length: 14
clone_size: -
j_call: TRBJ2-3
v_call: TRBV5-1
d_call: -
cdr3_nt: TGCGCCAGCAGCGGCGGGACTCCGGCAGATACGCAGTATTTT
cdr3_aa: CASSGGTPADTQYF

cdr3_length: 13
clone_size: -
j_call: TRBJ1-2
v_call: TRBV30
d_call: TRBD1
cdr3_nt: TGTGCCTGGAGTGCGGAGAGAGGGACAGGGGCCGCCTTC
cdr3_aa: CAWSAERGTGAAF

cdr3_length: 13
clone_size: -
j_call: TRBJ2-7
v_call: TRBV21-1
d_call: -
cdr3_nt: TGTGCCAGCAGCAAAGGTGACAGGGGGGTAGAGTACTTC
cdr3_aa: CASSKGDRGVEYF

cdr3_length: 14
clone_size: -
j_call: TRBJ1-1
v_call: TRBV7-9
d_call: -
cdr3_nt: TGTGCCAGCAGCGGCCACAAAGAGAACACTGAAGCTTTCTTT
cdr3_aa: CASSGHKENTEAFF

cdr3_length: 14
clone_size: -
j_call: TRBJ2-5
v_call: TRBV5-1
d_call: -
cdr3_nt: TGCGCCAGCAGCTTGGGGCGGGGCCAAGAGACCCAGTACTTC
cdr3_aa: CASSLGRGQETQYF

cdr3_length: 12
clone_size: -
j_call: TRBJ1-2
v_call: TRBV30
d_call: TRBD1
cdr3_nt: TGTGCCTGGGTCAGACAGGGCTATGGCTACACCTTC
cdr3_aa: CAWVRQGYGYTF

cdr3_length: 13
clone_size: -
j_call: TRBJ1-2
v_call: TRBV30
d_call: -
cdr3_nt: TGTGCCTGGAGTGTCTGGCAGGGTTATGGCTACACCTTC
cdr3_aa: CAWSVWQGYGYTF

cdr3_length: 16
clone_size: few
j_call: TRBJ2-1
v_call: TRBV19
d_call: TRBD1
cdr3_nt: TGTGCCAGTAGCGCATACCAGGGACAGACCTACAATGAGCAGTTCTTC
cdr3_aa: CASSAYQGQTYNEQFF

cdr3_length: 15
clone_size: -
j_call: TRBJ2-7
v_call: TRBV4-3
d_call: TRBD1
cdr3_nt: TGCGCCAGCAGCCAAGATCAGGGGGCGTTCTACGAGCAGTACTTC
cdr3_aa: CASSQDQGAFYEQYF

cdr3_length: 13
clone_size: few
j_call: TRBJ2-3
v_call: TRBV6-5
d_call: -
cdr3_nt: TGTGCCAGCAAAACATTAAATGAAGATACGCAGTATTTT
cdr3_aa: CASKTLNEDTQYF

cdr3_length: 17
clone_size: once
j_call: TRBJ2-2
v_call: TRBV14
d_call: -
cdr3_nt: TGTGCCAGCAGCCAAGGGAGGAGGGGGCTACTTTCCGGGGAGCTGTTTTTT
cdr3_aa: CASSQGRRGLLSGELFF

cdr3_length: 18
clone_size: once
j_call: TRBJ2-3
v_call: TRBV7-2
d_call: TRBD2
cdr3_nt: TGTGCCAGCAGCTTAGGTCTCCTAGCGGGAGGAGGGTCAGATACGCAGTATTTT
cdr3_aa: CASSLGLLAGGGSDTQYF

cdr3_length: 17
clone_size: -
j_call: TRBJ1-6
v_call: TRBV19
d_call: -
cdr3_nt: TGTGCCAGTAGTCCCCTAAGCCGGAGCTCCTATAATTCACCCCTCCACTTT
cdr3_aa: CASSPLSRSSYNSPLHF

cdr3_length: 12
clone_size: -
j_call: TRBJ2-3
v_call: TRBV18
d_call: -
cdr3_nt: TGTGCCAGCTCACCCTCCACAGATACGCAGTATTTT
cdr3_aa: CASSPSTDTQYF

cdr3_length: 19
clone_size: -
j_call: TRBJ2-1
v_call: TRBV4-1
d_call: TRBD2
cdr3_nt: TGCGCCAGCAGCCAAGATATAATGTTGCTCGGGACTAGGTCCAATGAGCAGTTCTTC
cdr3_aa: CASSQDIMLLGTRSNEQFF